The 31 T cell receptor beta chains reported below all come from one sample, sequenced in a study of shared clonotypes between healthy human individuals. Generated by immunoSEQ multiplex PCR, the TCRdb table keeps only in-frame clones and is missing some. The table has a few million clones, 92% seen once; the top ten hold roughly 0.34%. The sequenced sample consisted of naive CD4+ T cells from PBMCs. Noted subset: CD45RA+ positively selected. These receptors all stem from a young man in good health. Some clones in this sample may be carry-over from other donors' samples.

As concerns this clone: The same CDR3 can be traced to other DNA sequences in this sample. The chain joins TRBV9 to TRBJ1-1, with D possibly matching TRBD1 (5 bases). V gave up 4 bases and J gave up 2 bases, with 9 bases separating them. The CDR3 covers 13 residues. Looked up from germline, CDR1 is SGDLS and CDR2 is YYNGEE. For the CDR3, the DNA is TGTGCCAGCAGCAGAGACAGAAACACTGAAGCTTTCTTT. Its translation: CASSRDRNTEAFF.

This clone appeared once. The genes are TRBV30 and TRBJ1-2; D is ambiguous. V was clipped by 8 bases and J by 4 bases, with 20 bases between them. CDR1 and CDR2 (germline): GTSNPN, SVGIG (reference sequence). This CDR3 has 14 amino acids. DNA of the CDR3: TGTGCCGCAACGGAAGAAAACCGCCTCTATGGCTACACCTTC. Its translation: CAATEENRLYGYTF.

The rearrangement links TRBV5-6 to TRBJ1-2; D gene uncertain. Germline V CDR1 and CDR2: SGHDT, YYEEEE. This CDR3 has 14 amino acids. V gave up 1 base and J gave up 6 bases, with 13 bases separating them. The DNA for the CDR3 is TGTGCCAGCAGCTTGATTGGATTTCGGAATGGCTACACCTTC. Translating gives CASSLIGFRNGYTF.

A single count supports this clone. V usage is TRBV4-2 and J usage is TRBJ2-7; perhaps TRBD2 as D (5 bases). Trimming stripped 4 bases from V and 9 bases from J, with 16 bases between. Germline-derived CDR1 and CDR2 are LGHNA and YNFKEQ. The CDR3 contains 13 residues. The CDR3 DNA follows: TGTGCCAGCAGCCCACTAGATCAGCGCGTGCAGTACTTC. It translates to CASSPLDQRVQYF.

The chain joins TRBV9 to TRBJ2-7; 9 bases match TRBD1. Germline values: CDR1 SGDLS, CDR2 YYNGEE. The CDR3 totals 14 residues. The V gene end was trimmed by 3 bases and the J gene end by 2 bases; junction bases not matched to a gene: 3. The CDR3 bases are TGTGCCAGCAGCGACGACAGGGGGACCTACGAGCAGTACTTC. This encodes CASSDDRGTYEQYF.

V is TRBV20-1 and J is TRBJ2-1; D call uncertain. Germline CDR1 is DFQATT and CDR2 is SNEGSKA (reference sequence). Trimming removed 6 bases at V and 4 bases at J, with 4 bases between. CDR3 length equals 10 residues. Here the CDR3 reads CSAWYNEQFF. In nucleotides, the CDR3 is TGCAGTGCGTGGTACAATGAGCAGTTCTTC.

Here the CDR3 reads CASSLVGRAARNEQFF. CDR3 nucleotide sequence: TGTGCCAGCAGCCTGGTCGGACGTGCCGCCCGTAATGAGCAGTTCTTC. The chain joins TRBV7-2 to TRBJ2-1; D is unclear. The CDR3 is made up of 16 amino acids. Trimming stripped 5 bases from V and 7 bases from J, with 21 bases between. CDR1 is SGHTA, CDR2 FQGNSA, per germline.

The V gene is TRBV6-6, the J gene TRBJ2-6; D may be TRBD2 (5 bases). The V gene lost 3 bases and the J gene lost 4 bases, with 13 bases spanning the gap. CDR3 length: 16 amino acids. Germline values: CDR1 MNHNY, CDR2 SVGAGI (reference sequence). The CDR3 nucleotides are TGTGCCAGCAGTTATTCGAGGGTTGCCGGGGCCAACGTCCTGACTTTC. It is translated as CASSYSRVAGANVLTF.

V and J are TRBV10-3 and TRBJ2-1, with 8 bases lining up with TRBD2. Germline CDR1 reads ENHRY; CDR2 reads SYGVKD. The CDR3 runs to 14 residues. In nucleotides, the CDR3 is TGTGCTACCCAACCGGGACTAGTGGAGAATGAGCAGTTCTTC. Residues: CATQPGLVENEQFF.

The rearrangement joins TRBV19 to TRBJ1-3, with D possibly matching TRBD1 (6 bases). CDR1 and CDR2 (germline): LNHDA, SQIVND (reference sequence). The CDR3 consists of 14 residues. The V gene lost 7 bases and the J gene lost 1 base, with 11 bases spanning the gap. Here the CDR3 DNA reads TGTGCCAGTATACCGGGACAATCTGGAAACACCATATATTTT. This sequence encodes CASIPGQSGNTIYF. The whole variable domain, remainder taken from reference TRBV19 and TRBJ1-3, is DGGITQSPKYLFRKEGQNVTLSCEQNLNHDAMYWYRQDPGQGLRLIYYSQIVNDFQKGDIAEGYSVSREKKESFPLTVTSAQKNPTAFYLCASIPGQSGNTIYFGEGSWLTVV.

V gene TRBV28 combines with J gene TRBJ2-3; D might be TRBD1 (5 bases). CDR1 is MDHEN, CDR2 SYDVKM, per germline. The CDR3 spans 13 residues. Trimming removed 6 bases from V and 6 bases from J, with 13 bases in between. CDR3 nucleotide sequence: TGTGCCAGCAGCTATATATACAGGGATACGCAGTATTTT. Protein product: CASSYIYRDTQYF.

The V and J genes are TRBV9 and TRBJ1-1; weak D call: TRBD1 (6 bases). Deletions cut 0 bases from V and 6 bases from J, with 15 bases between. The V gene's germline CDR1 is SGDLS and CDR2 YYNGEE. The CDR3 has 15 residues. This CDR3 is CASSVEGGFLSEAFF. In DNA, the CDR3 is TGTGCCAGCAGCGTAGAGGGGGGTTTTCTATCTGAAGCTTTCTTT.

This clone has just one count. The chain recombines TRBV2 with TRBJ1-1; D not resolved. Per the germline V gene, CDR1 is SNHLY and CDR2 is FYNNEI. There are 16 residues in the CDR3. The germline V and J ends were trimmed by 7 bases and 4 bases, with 22 bases remaining between them. CDR3 sequence: CASTSPARTRSTEAFF. The CDR3 DNA reads TGTGCCAGCACGTCCCCGGCACGAACGAGGAGCACTGAAGCTTTCTTT.

In its sample, this clone was seen once. The chain's CDR3 is CASSVTRTNEKLFF. Here the CDR3 DNA reads TGTGCCAGCAGTGTTACGAGGACTAATGAAAAACTGTTTTTT. The chain links TRBV25-1 to TRBJ1-4, with D unresolved. Trimming removed 4 bases at V and 2 bases at J, with 8 bases between. This CDR3 spans 14 amino acids. Germline V gene data show CDR1 as MGHDK and CDR2 as SYGVNS. The entire variable domain, with the rest obtained from reference TRBV25-1 and TRBJ1-4, is as follows: EADIYQTPRYLVIGTGKKITLECSQTMGHDKMYWYQQDPGMELHLIHYSYGVNSTEKGDLSSESTVSRIRTEHFPLTLESARPSHTSQYLCASSVTRTNEKLFFGSGTQLSVL.

The J gene is TRBJ1-4, the V gene TRBV30, with 8 bases matching TRBD1. This CDR3 is 13 amino acids long. Per germline, CDR1 GTSNPN and CDR2 SVGIG (reference sequence). V lost 8 bases, J lost 8 bases, and 10 bases stayed unmatched. For the CDR3, the DNA is TGTGCCGGCACCGGGACAGGAGAGGAAAAACTGTTTTTT. Amino acids: CAGTGTGEEKLFF.

The chain carries TRBV28 and TRBJ1-2, with D possibly matching TRBD1 (5 bases). Looked up from germline, CDR1 is MDHEN and CDR2 is SYDVKM. The CDR3 loop spans 13 amino acids. With 6 bases removed from V and 4 bases from J, the gap between germline ends came to 12 bases. The CDR3 sequence: CASRQPQGYGYTF. The CDR3 nucleotides read TGTGCCAGCAGGCAACCCCAGGGCTATGGCTACACCTTC.

V is TRBV5-1 and J is TRBJ1-2; 11 bases agree with TRBD1. V lost 0 bases, J lost 3 bases, and 13 bases stayed unmatched. Germline V gives CDR1 SGHRS, CDR2 YFSETQ. The CDR3 spans 19 residues. CDR3 DNA sequence: TGCGCCAGCAGCTTGGCCCGGTGGGACAGGGGGATTGGAGACTATGGCTACACCTTC. Translated: CASSLARWDRGIGDYGYTF.

This chain uses TRBV6-1 with TRBJ1-5; no reliable D call. CDR3 size: 14 residues. V dropped 6 bases and J dropped 1 base, with 10 bases sitting between them. Germline CDR1 and CDR2: MNHNS and SASEGT. CDR3: CASRFLGSNQPQHF. For the CDR3, the DNA is TGTGCCAGCAGGTTTTTAGGGAGCAATCAGCCCCAGCATTTT.

This chain connects TRBV5-5 to TRBJ1-1; 7 positions match TRBD1. The CDR3 extends over 15 amino acids. Per the germline V gene, CDR1 is SGHKS and CDR2 is YYEKEE (reference sequence). Trimming cost V 0 bases and J 1 base; bases outside gene matches: 3. CDR3 sequence (DNA): TGTGCCAGCAGCTTGGCAGGGGGGGCGAACACTGAAGCTTTCTTT. This codes for CASSLAGGANTEAFF.

The V call is TRBV5-4, the J call TRBJ2-5; 7 bases line up with TRBD2. Germline CDR1 is SGHNT and CDR2 is YYREEE (reference sequence). The length of the CDR3 is 17 residues. V shed 5 bases and J 5 bases; nucleotides not matched to a gene: 18. DNA for the CDR3: TGTGCCAGCAGGTTCAGGCGTCAGGGAGGGAATCGGGAGACCCAGTACTTC. This translates into CASRFRRQGGNRETQYF.

The chain couples TRBV30 to TRBJ1-1, with D perhaps TRBD1 (5 bases). Germline CDR1 GTSNPN, CDR2 SVGIG (reference sequence). Trimming took off 2 bases at V and 4 bases at J, with 8 bases between the two ends. The CDR3 covers 12 residues. The DNA of the CDR3 is TGTGCCTGGAGTCATGGGGGCACTGAAGCTTTCTTT. Translating it yields CAWSHGGTEAFF.

This rearrangement joins TRBV15 to TRBJ2-3; 9 bases are a match to TRBD2. J lost 4 bases, V lost 3 bases, and 8 bases had no gene match. The CDR3 is 16 residues long. Germline V gene lookup returns CDR1 LNHNV and CDR2 YYDKDF (reference sequence). CDR3 sequence: CATSSISGSGADTQYF. In DNA, the CDR3 is TGTGCCACCAGCAGTATTAGCGGGAGTGGGGCAGATACGCAGTATTTT. Combining the CDR3 with reference TRBV15 and TRBJ2-3 gives the whole variable domain DAMVIQNPRYQVTQFGKPVTLSCSQTLNHNVMYWYQQKSSQAPKLLFHYYDKDFNNEADTPDNFQSRRPNTSFCFLDIRSPGLGDTAMYLCATSSISGSGADTQYFGPGTRLTVL.

The gene calls are TRBV29-1 and TRBJ2-3; the D call may be TRBD1 or TRBD2 (5 bases each). The CDR3 sequence is 14 residues long. Per germline, CDR1 SQVTM and CDR2 ANQGSEA. Trimming shortened V by 7 bases and J by 6 bases, and 20 bases separated the two germline ends. Here the CDR3 reads CSGVPGPQRDTQYF. The CDR3 DNA is TGCAGCGGGGTCCCGGGACCCCAGAGGGATACGCAGTATTTT.

Only one count was recorded for this clone. The CDR3: CAWSWRQTTQYF. In DNA, the CDR3 is TGTGCCTGGAGTTGGAGACAGACTACGCAGTATTTT. The V gene is TRBV30, the J gene TRBJ2-3, with D possibly matching TRBD1 (5 bases). The length of the CDR3 is 12 residues. Trimming shortened V by 2 bases and J by 8 bases, and 11 bases separated the two germline ends. Looked up from germline, CDR1 is GTSNPN and CDR2 is SVGIG (reference sequence).

This clone has a handful of counts. This chain uses TRBV28 with TRBJ1-5; D not resolved. Germline V gene lookup returns CDR1 MDHEN and CDR2 SYDVKM. The V gene lost 6 bases and the J gene lost 11 bases, with 17 bases spanning the gap. The CDR3 sequence is 13 residues long. The CDR3 is CASSKAIARAQHF. In nucleotides, the CDR3 is TGTGCCAGCAGCAAAGCTATAGCAAGGGCCCAGCATTTT.

The chain joins TRBV20-1 to TRBJ1-2; D gene unclear. Trimming removed 6 bases from V and 6 bases from J, with 11 bases in between. Per the germline V gene, CDR1 is DFQATT and CDR2 is SNEGSKA (reference sequence). The CDR3 spans 11 residues. The DNA for the CDR3 is TGCAGTGCCGGGCAGACCGATGGCTACACCTTC. Protein product: CSAGQTDGYTF.

The gene calls are TRBV27 and TRBJ2-2, with D possibly TRBD1 on 6 matching bases. This CDR3 contains 16 residues. Germline-derived CDR1 and CDR2 are MNHEY and SMNVEV (reference sequence). Trimming took off 4 bases at V and 3 bases at J, with 15 bases between the two ends. The CDR3: CASSSNRVWDTGELFF. The CDR3 nucleotides are TGTGCCAGCAGTTCAAACAGGGTGTGGGACACCGGGGAGCTGTTTTTT.

CDR3 amino acids: CASTPMAGSYEQYF. The CDR3 region has the DNA TGCGCCAGCACCCCTATGGCTGGGTCCTACGAGCAGTACTTC. The chain uses TRBV5-1 and TRBJ2-7; D ambiguous. Germline V lookup: CDR1 SGHRS, CDR2 YFSETQ. This CDR3 comprises 14 residues. V shed 6 bases and J shed 1 base, with 14 bases lying between them.

The CDR3 coding sequence is TGTGCCACCAGCAGAGCCTCGACTAGCGGGAGGCGAAATGAGCAGTTCTTC. This encodes CATSRASTSGRRNEQFF. The rearrangement uses TRBV15 and TRBJ2-1; 13 bases line up with TRBD2. The germline CDR1 and CDR2 sequences are LNHNV and YYDKDF (reference sequence). The CDR3 length is 17 residues. The V segment lost 1 base and the J segment 7 bases; nucleotides outside the gene matches: 7.

This clone was seen just once. The chain joins TRBV7-8 to TRBJ1-2, with D perhaps TRBD1 (6 bases). This CDR3 contains 14 residues. V was cut by 5 bases and J by 8 bases, with 18 bases left in between. Germline CDR1 and CDR2: SGHVS and FQNEAQ. CDR3 nucleotides: TGTGCCAGCAGCCCAGCCGGGGCCACAGGGGGCTACACCTTC. Translated: CASSPAGATGGYTF.

Points on this clone: Other DNA variants within this sample encode the same CDR3. CDR3 loop: CASSLKEPQHF. CDR3 coding DNA: TGTGCCAGCAGTTTAAAGGAACCCCAGCATTTT. The rearrangement links TRBV28 to TRBJ1-5; D ambiguous. The ends were cut back, 2 bases at V and 10 bases at J, with 6 bases in the middle. CDR3 length equals 11 residues. Germline lookup yields CDR1 MDHEN and CDR2 SYDVKM.